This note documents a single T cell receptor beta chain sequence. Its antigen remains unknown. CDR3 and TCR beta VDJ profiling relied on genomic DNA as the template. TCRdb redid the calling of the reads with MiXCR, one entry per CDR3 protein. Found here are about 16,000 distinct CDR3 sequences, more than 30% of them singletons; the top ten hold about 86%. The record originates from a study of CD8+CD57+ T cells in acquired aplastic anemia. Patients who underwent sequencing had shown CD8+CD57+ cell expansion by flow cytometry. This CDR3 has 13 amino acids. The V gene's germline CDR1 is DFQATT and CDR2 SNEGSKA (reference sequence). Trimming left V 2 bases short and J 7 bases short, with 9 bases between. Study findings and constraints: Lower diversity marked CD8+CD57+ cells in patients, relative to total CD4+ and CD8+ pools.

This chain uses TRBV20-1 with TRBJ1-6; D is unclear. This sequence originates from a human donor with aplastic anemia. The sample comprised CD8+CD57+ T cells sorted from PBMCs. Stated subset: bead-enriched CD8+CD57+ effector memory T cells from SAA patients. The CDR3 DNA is TGCAGTGCTAGATCGCAGGACAATTCACCCCTCCACTTT. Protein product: CSARSQDNSPLHF.